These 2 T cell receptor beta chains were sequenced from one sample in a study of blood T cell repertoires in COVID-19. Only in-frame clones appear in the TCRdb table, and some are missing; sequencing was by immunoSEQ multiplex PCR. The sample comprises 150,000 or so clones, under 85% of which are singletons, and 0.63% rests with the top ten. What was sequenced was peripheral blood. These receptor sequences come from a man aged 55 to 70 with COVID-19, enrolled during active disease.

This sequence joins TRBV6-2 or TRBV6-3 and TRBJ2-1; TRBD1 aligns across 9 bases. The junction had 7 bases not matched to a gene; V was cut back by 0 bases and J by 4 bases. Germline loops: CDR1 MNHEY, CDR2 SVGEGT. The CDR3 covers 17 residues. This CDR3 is CASSYSLQGAHYNEQFF. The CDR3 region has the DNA TGTGCCAGCAGTTACTCGTTACAGGGGGCGCATTACAATGAGCAGTTCTTC.

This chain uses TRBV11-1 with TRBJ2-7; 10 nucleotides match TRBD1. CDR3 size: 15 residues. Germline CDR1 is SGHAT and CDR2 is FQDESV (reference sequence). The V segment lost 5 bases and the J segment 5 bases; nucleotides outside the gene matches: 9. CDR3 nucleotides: TGTGCCAGCAGCAATACGGGACAGGGGATACACGAGCAGTACTTC. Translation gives CASSNTGQGIHEQYF. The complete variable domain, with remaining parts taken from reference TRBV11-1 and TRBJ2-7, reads EAEVAQSPRYKITEKSQAVAFWCDPISGHATLYWYRQILGQGPELLVQFQDESVVDDSQLPKDRFSAERLKGVDSTLKIQPAELGDSAMYLCASSNTGQGIHEQYFGPGTRLTVT.